Listed below are T cell receptor beta chains from one sample, sequenced in a study of cytomegalovirus exposure and HLA in healthy donors. The table came from immunoSEQ multiplex PCR; TCRdb's copy has only in-frame clones and leaves some out. The table includes roughly 220,000 clones, over 80% detected once. Source material: PBMCs. The receptors were gathered from a woman in her twenties or thirties in good health and CMV-seropositive. The CDR3 runs from the conserved cysteine through the conserved F or W. Fields, in order: D gene, J gene, V gene, CDR3 protein, CDR3 DNA. The D gene is left open where the match is weak.

D: TRBD1
J: TRBJ2-7
V: TRBV6-5
CDR3: CASSDRVAYEQYF
DNA: TGTGCCAGCAGTGACAGGGTGGCCTACGAGCAGTACTTC

D: -
J: TRBJ1-2
V: TRBV4-1
CDR3: CASSHRGYGYTF
DNA: TGCGCCAGCAGCCATAGGGGCTATGGCTACACCTTC

D: -
J: TRBJ2-1
V: TRBV5-1
CDR3: CASSLAINSYNEQFF
DNA: TGCGCCAGCAGCTTGGCCATCAACAGCTACAATGAGCAGTTCTTC